This is a list of T cell receptor beta chains from one sample in a study of vaccination effects on CD4 cells after COVID-19. Antigens of these TCRs are unknown. The repertoire was sequenced with immunoSEQ multiplex PCR; TCRdb's copy has only in-frame clones and lacks some. The sample lists tens of thousands of clones; more than 70% were seen once. The source material was CD4+ T cells from PBMCs cultured with SARS-CoV-2 spike peptides, sampled before COVID-19 vaccination. The receptor set was obtained from a human donor who had a prior SARS-CoV-2 infection. Each CDR3 is given with its conserved first and last residue. A D gene is named only where the DNA matches it firmly. A clone size is listed for some rows: how often the clone was seen (once, few, many), or a class if it is expanded.

cdr3_aa,cdr3_nt,v_call,j_call,clone_size,d_call,cdr3_length
CASSQPGLAGGQYF,TGTGCCAGCAGCCAACCGGGACTAGCGGGAGGACAGTACTTC,TRBV5-4,TRBJ2-7,-,TRBD2,14
CASGRQGGNQPQHF,TGTGCCAGTGGCCGGCAGGGGGGCAATCAGCCCCAGCATTTT,TRBV19,TRBJ1-5,-,TRBD1,14
CASSLYTYNEQFF,TGTGCCAGCAGCTTGTACACTTACAATGAGCAGTTCTTC,TRBV11-3,TRBJ2-1,-,-,13
CASSPRQTFNYGYTF,TGTGCCAGCAGCCCCCGACAGACCTTTAACTATGGCTACACCTTC,TRBV3-1/TRBV3-2,TRBJ1-2,-,-,15
CASSQVFTGELFF,TGCGCCAGCAGCCAAGTTTTCACCGGGGAGCTGTTTTTT,TRBV4-1,TRBJ2-2,few,-,13
CASSFAPLAGGVADTQYF,TGCGCCAGCAGCTTTGCCCCTCTAGCGGGAGGGGTGGCAGATACGCAGTATTTT,TRBV5-1,TRBJ2-3,few,TRBD2,18
CASSYSVRHSGLSYEQYF,TGTGCCAGCAGTTATTCCGTCAGACATAGCGGGCTGTCCTACGAGCAGTACTTC,TRBV6-2/TRBV6-3,TRBJ2-7,-,TRBD2,18
CASSFGQGRVDTQYF,TGTGCCAGCAGCTTCGGACAGGGGAGAGTGGATACGCAGTATTTT,TRBV6-1,TRBJ2-3,-,TRBD1,15
CASSLRLTESNYGYTF,TGTGCCAGCAGTTTAAGGTTGACAGAATCTAACTATGGCTACACCTTC,TRBV28,TRBJ1-2,-,-,16
CASSTQTGGRGNGYTF,TGTGCCAGCAGTACACAGACAGGGGGCCGTGGTAATGGCTACACCTTC,TRBV25-1,TRBJ1-2,-,TRBD1,16